This TCR beta chain derives from a study of T cells in Graves' hyperthyroidism and ophthalmopathy. This clonotype has a count of ten or more. Its specificity is not known. TCR beta CDR3 regions were amplified from RNA transcripts. The HTBI primer set served for first-round RT-PCR of the TCR CDR3. MiXCR was run by TCRdb on the multiplex PCR reads, yielding one entry per CDR3 protein. The sample shows roughly 700,000 distinct CDR3 sequences, 35% of them seen only once. V lost 0 bases, J lost 5 bases, and 4 bases lay in between. The germline V gene has CDR1 MNHEY and CDR2 SVGEGT. The CDR3 is made up of 12 amino acids. Study-level points and caveats: Among clonotypes expanded in thyroid above 0.001, most were also found in blood. Ophthalmopathy was model-predicted a median roughly 6.2 months pre-onset.

This sequence originates from a woman in her thirties or forties with Graves' hyperthyroidism. What was sequenced was blood. The rearrangement joins TRBV6-2 or TRBV6-3 to TRBJ2-5; D uncertain. DNA for the CDR3: TGTGCCAGCAGTTACTCCAGGGAGACCCAGTACTTC. It encodes CASSYSRETQYF.